This TCR beta chain comes out of a study of cytomegalovirus exposure and HLA in healthy donors. Comments on this clone: Antigen unknown.

Study observations and caveats: In vitro testing confirmed three CMV-associated chains as specific for CMV antigens. Later analysis suggested most CMV-associated TCR beta chains were HLA-restricted.

Researchers ran the PCR with 60 Vbeta and 13 Jbeta primers. Produced via immunoSEQ multiplex PCR; TCRdb's table is partial and in-frame only. The sample holds some 150,000 clones, around 79% seen once. Sequenced material: PBMCs. This sequence originates from a woman between 40 and 55 years old in good health and CMV-seropositive.

CDR3 protein: CASSQFLGSLAVLEQFF. The CDR3 DNA sequence: TGTGCCAGCAGCCAATTTCTAGGTTCACTAGCGGTACTTGAGCAGTTCTTC. This chain links TRBV4-2 with TRBJ2-1, with TRBD2 matching 8 bases. The J segment lost 9 bases and the V segment lost 2 bases, leaving 15 bases of the junction unmatched. The CDR3 consists of 17 residues. The germline V gene has CDR1 LGHNA and CDR2 YNFKEQ.